This T cell receptor beta chain comes out of a study of T cells in Graves' hyperthyroidism and ophthalmopathy. Study-level findings and limits: Expanded thyroid clonotypes (above 0.001) were mostly also found in blood.

This clonotype was found many times. What it recognizes is unknown. Lactation, pregnancy, other autoimmune disease or uncontrolled infection excluded patients. Fresh peripheral blood, 10 ml, yielded the PBMCs. Germline lookup yields CDR1 SGHRS and CDR2 YFSETQ. CDR3 length: 16 residues. Trimming took off 4 bases at V and 2 bases at J, with 15 bases between the two ends. Template material for amplifying TCR beta CDR3 regions consisted of RNA transcripts. During a first-round RT-PCR of the TCR CDR3, the HTBI primer set was used. From the multiplex PCR reads, TCRdb called clonotypes with MiXCR, one entry per CDR3 protein. The table records 550,000 to 600,000 distinct CDR3 sequences, 14% of them present only once.

The receptor was isolated from a young woman with Graves' ophthalmopathy. Sample: blood. This chain connects TRBV5-1 to TRBJ2-2; D gene unclear. CDR3: CASSPQPPDNTGELFF. For the CDR3, the DNA is TGCGCCAGCAGCCCACAACCTCCAGATAACACCGGGGAGCTGTTTTTT.